The rows below give T cell receptor beta chains drawn from one sample of a study of cytomegalovirus exposure and HLA in healthy donors. Profiled with immunoSEQ multiplex PCR; TCRdb holds only in-frame clones, not every one. The sample shows 150,000 to 200,000 clones, around 81% of them seen only once. Sequencing was performed on PBMCs. The receptors here all came from a woman aged 18-29 years in good health and CMV-seropositive. Each CDR3 is given with its conserved first and last residue. A D gene is named only where the DNA matches it firmly. Expanded clones are given a class, and other clones once, few, many or no size at all.

TRBV11-1	NA	TRBJ2-1	NA	CASSQQRLRSEQFF	TGTGCCAGCAGCCAGCAGCGTTTGCGATCAGAGCAGTTCTTC
TRBV15	NA	TRBJ1-2	NA	CATSRVRGGGGGYTF	TGTGCCACCAGCAGAGTTCGGGGAGGGGGAGGTGGCTACACCTTC
TRBV7-6	few	TRBJ2-2	NA	CASELTGELFF	TGTGCCAGCGAACTTACCGGGGAGCTGTTTTTT
TRBV5-4	NA	TRBJ2-3	NA	CASSLAIRGADTQYF	TGTGCCAGCAGCTTGGCGATTCGCGGGGCAGATACGCAGTATTTT
TRBV6-1	NA	TRBJ1-3	NA	CATGLMGTIYF	TGTGCTACAGGTTTAATGGGCACCATATATTTT
TRBV7-8	NA	TRBJ1-2	NA	CASSLWGRNYGYTF	TGTGCCAGCAGCTTATGGGGGAGGAACTATGGCTACACCTTC
TRBV5-1	NA	TRBJ2-3	TRBD1	CASSLGRTGGGDTQYF	TGCGCCAGCAGCTTGGGTAGGACAGGGGGCGGAGATACGCAGTATTTT
TRBV2	few	TRBJ1-1	NA	CASSELGGLNTEAFF	TGTGCCAGCAGTGAACTAGGCGGTTTGAACACTGAAGCTTTCTTT
TRBV25-1	NA	TRBJ2-1	NA	CASSEGGWPNEQFF	TGTGCCAGCAGTGAAGGAGGGTGGCCCAATGAGCAGTTCTTC
TRBV5-1	NA	TRBJ2-1	TRBD2	CASKGSGGAINNEQFF	TGCGCCAGCAAAGGTAGCGGGGGGGCCATCAACAATGAGCAGTTCTTC
TRBV6-5	NA	TRBJ2-2	TRBD2	CASSREGRTGELFF	TGTGCCAGCAGCCGGGAGGGAAGAACCGGGGAGCTGTTTTTT
TRBV6-6	NA	TRBJ1-5	NA	CASSYSADTRAKPQHF	TGTGCCAGCAGTTACTCCGCGGACACCCGGGCAAAGCCCCAGCATTTT
TRBV7-8	NA	TRBJ1-1	NA	CASSFPTLLDTEAFF	TGTGCCAGCAGCTTTCCCACTCTATTGGACACTGAAGCTTTCTTT
TRBV27	NA	TRBJ1-1	TRBD1	CASSRTGEYAFF	TGTGCCAGCAGTCGGACAGGGGAGTACGCTTTCTTT
TRBV4-2	NA	TRBJ1-2	TRBD1	CASSGDRDINYGYTF	TGTGCCAGCAGCGGAGACAGGGACATTAACTATGGCTACACCTTC
TRBV5-1	NA	TRBJ2-1	NA	CASSLGLRDYNEQFF	TGCGCCAGCAGCTTGGGGCTCCGTGACTACAATGAGCAGTTCTTC
TRBV5-1	NA	TRBJ2-1	NA	CASSRSSDSYNEQFF	TGCGCCAGCAGCCGGTCTAGCGACTCCTACAATGAGCAGTTCTTC
TRBV14	NA	TRBJ2-3	TRBD2	CASSQTGGRGDTQYF	TGTGCCAGCAGCCAAACGGGGGGGCGTGGAGATACGCAGTATTTT
TRBV4-3	NA	TRBJ2-1	NA	CASSPGGSSYNEQFF	TGCGCCAGCAGCCCCGGGGGTAGCTCCTACAATGAGCAGTTCTTC
TRBV5-6	NA	TRBJ2-5	NA	CASSLTVEETQYF	TGTGCCAGCAGCTTAACGGTCGAAGAGACCCAGTACTTC
TRBV11-2	NA	TRBJ2-7	TRBD1	CASSRGQGAYEQYF	TGTGCCAGCAGCCGAGGACAGGGGGCCTACGAGCAGTACTTC
TRBV7-3	many	TRBJ2-2	NA	CASSLGAGGGELFF	TGTGCCAGCAGCTTAGGGGCCGGCGGCGGGGAGCTGTTTTTT
TRBV7-3	NA	TRBJ1-1	TRBD1	CASRKDRQNTEAFF	TGTGCCAGCAGGAAGGACAGGCAGAACACTGAAGCTTTCTTT
TRBV6-5	NA	TRBJ2-1	TRBD2	CASSNLAGYNEQFF	TGTGCCAGCAGTAACCTAGCGGGGTACAATGAGCAGTTCTTC
TRBV29-1	NA	TRBJ2-2	NA	CSVAPQGSGELFF	TGCAGCGTGGCCCCCCAGGGGTCCGGGGAGCTGTTTTTT
TRBV7-8	NA	TRBJ2-4	NA	CASSLAFTGTLNIQYF	TGTGCCAGCAGCTTAGCGTTTACGGGTACCTTAAACATTCAGTACTTC
TRBV4-1	NA	TRBJ2-2	TRBD1	CASNQAGTANTGELFF	TGCGCCAGCAACCAAGCCGGGACAGCGAACACCGGGGAGCTGTTTTTT
TRBV5-4	NA	TRBJ1-4	NA	CASSFVPGEKLFF	TGTGCCAGCAGCTTTGTCCCTGGCGAAAAACTGTTTTTT
TRBV18	NA	TRBJ2-3	TRBD1	CASSQGTGGSYF	TGTGCCAGCTCACAGGGGACAGGCGGTTCGTATTTT
TRBV9	NA	TRBJ2-3	TRBD2	CASTIAGGSTDTQYF	TGTGCCAGCACCATAGCGGGGGGGAGCACAGATACGCAGTATTTT
TRBV27	NA	TRBJ1-2	TRBD1	CASRSSTGGYEGYTF	TGTGCCAGCAGATCCTCAACAGGGGGGTACGAAGGCTACACCTTC
TRBV19	NA	TRBJ1-5	TRBD1	CASSASLGQGASQPQHF	TGTGCCAGTAGTGCCTCATTGGGACAGGGGGCGAGTCAGCCCCAGCATTTT
TRBV15	once	TRBJ2-1	TRBD2	CATSGGAANEQFF	TGTGCCACGAGCGGGGGGGCCGCGAATGAGCAGTTCTTC
TRBV7-7	NA	TRBJ2-5	TRBD1	CASSRQGETQYF	TGTGCCAGCAGCCGACAGGGAGAGACCCAGTACTTC
TRBV2	NA	TRBJ2-1	TRBD1	CASSELGSGDRGFNEQFF	TGTGCCAGCAGTGAACTCGGGTCCGGGGACAGGGGGTTCAATGAGCAGTTCTTC
TRBV5-4	few	TRBJ2-7	TRBD2	CASSATQGGYEQYF	TGTGCCAGCAGCGCTACCCAGGGAGGGTACGAGCAGTACTTC
TRBV12-5	NA	TRBJ2-2	NA	CASGKGVPGGELFF	TGTGCTAGTGGCAAAGGGGTGCCAGGCGGGGAGCTGTTTTTT
TRBV6-5	NA	TRBJ1-5	NA	CASSYKGPSNQPQHF	TGTGCCAGCAGTTACAAGGGGCCTAGCAATCAGCCCCAGCATTTT
TRBV2	NA	TRBJ2-7	TRBD2	CASSEGTSGVYEQYF	TGTGCCAGCAGTGAGGGGACTAGCGGCGTCTACGAGCAGTACTTC
TRBV9	NA	TRBJ2-1	TRBD1	CASSVGDRGVDEQFF	TGTGCCAGCAGCGTGGGAGACAGGGGGGTTGATGAGCAGTTCTTC
TRBV11-1	NA	TRBJ2-1	TRBD2	CASSLASGGYNEQFF	TGTGCCAGCAGCTTAGCTAGCGGGGGTTACAATGAGCAGTTCTTC
TRBV5-1	NA	TRBJ2-1	NA	CASSPDGSGNNEQFF	TGCGCCAGCAGCCCGGATGGTAGCGGCAACAATGAGCAGTTCTTC
TRBV2	once	TRBJ1-1	NA	CASTPGRGSAFF	TGTGCCAGCACCCCAGGTAGAGGGTCAGCTTTCTTT
TRBV7-2	NA	TRBJ2-7	NA	CASSFRDRSYEQYF	TGTGCCAGCAGCTTCAGAGACAGATCATACGAGCAGTACTTC
TRBV11-2	once	TRBJ2-2	TRBD2	CATLAGFTGELFF	TGTGCCACCTTAGCGGGGTTCACCGGGGAGCTGTTTTTT
TRBV18	NA	TRBJ1-2	TRBD1	CASSPTDTGANGYTF	TGTGCCAGCTCACCCACCGACACAGGGGCGAATGGCTACACCTTC
TRBV5-6	many	TRBJ1-3	NA	CASSHRKSSGNTIYF	TGTGCCAGCAGTCACAGGAAGAGCTCTGGAAACACCATATATTTT
TRBV6-1	NA	TRBJ2-3	TRBD2	CASRESGTSKFKDTQYF	TGTGCCAGCAGGGAATCCGGGACTAGTAAATTCAAGGATACGCAGTATTTT
TRBV2	many	TRBJ1-5	NA	CASTGGNQPQHF	TGTGCCAGCACAGGGGGCAATCAGCCCCAGCATTTT
TRBV5-1	NA	TRBJ2-7	NA	CASSLAGEEIEQYF	TGCGCCAGCAGCTTGGCCGGGGAGGAGATCGAGCAGTACTTC
TRBV5-5	few	TRBJ1-2	TRBD1	CASSLPGTGYGYTF	TGTGCCAGCAGCTTACCCGGGACAGGGTATGGCTACACCTTC
TRBV5-1	NA	TRBJ2-7	TRBD1	CASSAGTGGSYEQYF	TGCGCCAGCAGCGCCGGGACAGGGGGTTCCTACGAGCAGTACTTC
TRBV9	NA	TRBJ2-3	NA	CASSVEGVRGDTQYF	TGTGCCAGCAGCGTAGAAGGTGTAAGGGGTGATACGCAGTATTTT
TRBV5-1	NA	TRBJ2-7	NA	CATTIGFGGHEQYF	TGCGCCACGACTATTGGGTTCGGCGGACACGAGCAGTACTTC
TRBV15	NA	TRBJ1-4	NA	CATSTGTRYEKLFF	TGTGCCACCAGCACCGGGACACGATATGAAAAACTGTTTTTT
TRBV5-6	NA	TRBJ1-4	TRBD1	CASSSYRTGESNEKLFF	TGTGCCAGCAGCTCCTATAGGACAGGGGAGAGTAATGAAAAACTGTTTTTT
TRBV2	NA	TRBJ1-1	TRBD1	CASMTGRGDTEAFF	TGTGCCAGCATGACAGGGCGGGGGGACACTGAAGCTTTCTTT